These T cell receptor beta chains were read from a single sample in a study of blood T cell repertoires in COVID-19. The repertoire was sequenced with immunoSEQ multiplex PCR; TCRdb's copy has only in-frame clones and lacks some. The data hold about 69,000 clones, with approximately 85% observed a single time. The sample comprised peripheral blood. The receptors stem from a human donor in a cohort sampled during active COVID-19. The CDR3 runs from the conserved cysteine through the conserved F or W. The D gene is left open where the match is weak. The size field is filled for only some rows; it gives once, few, many or a size class.

13	TRBJ1-2	.	.	TRBV12-5	CASARDTNYGYTF	TGTGCTAGTGCTAGGGACACCAACTATGGCTACACCTTC
11	TRBJ1-2	.	.	TRBV12-3/TRBV12-4	CASSPGYGYTF	TGTGCCAGCAGCCCGGGCTATGGCTACACCTTC
15	TRBJ2-3	.	TRBD1	TRBV5-1	CASSLATGIQDTQYF	TGCGCCAGCAGCTTGGCGACAGGGATTCAAGATACGCAGTATTTT
13	TRBJ1-6	once	.	TRBV18	CASSPDTDSPLHF	TGTGCCAGCTCACCCGACACCGATTCACCCCTCCACTTT
14	TRBJ1-1	few	.	TRBV5-4	CASSPQGALMEAFF	TGTGCCAGCAGCCCCCAAGGGGCCTTAATGGAAGCTTTCTTT
13	TRBJ2-1	once	.	TRBV11-1	CASSLGYNNEQFF	TGTGCCAGCAGCTTAGGGTACAACAATGAGCAGTTCTTC
10	TRBJ2-7	once	TRBD2	TRBV5-1	CASGGGEQYF	TGCGCCAGCGGCGGGGGAGAGCAGTACTTC
17	TRBJ2-2	.	.	TRBV6-1	CASSEGWGRGNTGELFF	TGTGCCAGCAGTGAAGGTTGGGGCAGGGGGAACACCGGGGAGCTGTTTTTT
16	TRBJ2-3	.	TRBD2	TRBV19	CASSPGLAGATDTQYF	TGTGCCAGTAGCCCTGGTCTAGCGGGGGCCACAGATACGCAGTATTTT
16	TRBJ2-7	once	TRBD1	TRBV19	CASSIDGQGAFYEQYF	TGTGCCAGTAGTATAGACGGACAGGGGGCCTTCTACGAGCAGTACTTC
12	TRBJ1-2	.	.	TRBV29-1	CSARGTNYGYTF	TGCAGCGCTAGGGGCACGAACTATGGCTACACCTTC
12	TRBJ1-2	.	.	TRBV19	CASSIRGSGYTF	TGTGCCAGTAGTATAAGGGGTAGCGGCTACACCTTC
15	TRBJ2-5	few	.	TRBV7-3	CASSPQSGLGETQYF	TGTGCCAGCAGCCCCCAGTCGGGGTTAGGGGAGACCCAGTACTTC
13	TRBJ1-4	.	TRBD1	TRBV2	CASSRQGGEKLFF	TGTGCCAGCAGTCGACAGGGGGGCGAAAAACTGTTTTTT
14	TRBJ2-5	.	.	TRBV24-1	CATSDFRGQETQYF	TGTGCCACCAGTGATTTCAGGGGTCAAGAGACCCAGTACTTC
17	TRBJ2-3	.	TRBD2	TRBV4-1	CASSQDKRTSGADTQYF	TGCGCCAGCAGCCAAGATAAAAGGACTAGCGGGGCTGATACGCAGTATTTT
17	TRBJ2-1	.	TRBD2	TRBV4-2	CASSQDWAGGSYNEQFF	TGTGCCAGCAGCCAAGATTGGGCGGGGGGCTCCTACAATGAGCAGTTCTTC
13	TRBJ2-2	.	.	TRBV7-9	CASSQVLTGELFF	TGTGCCAGCAGCCAGGTGCTCACCGGGGAGCTGTTTTTT
15	TRBJ1-4	.	.	TRBV6-5	CASLFWTATNEKLFF	TGTGCCAGCCTTTTCTGGACAGCCACTAATGAAAAACTGTTTTTT
14	TRBJ1-5	few	.	TRBV7-9	CASSLVGGGQPQHF	TGTGCCAGCAGCTTAGTTGGGGGCGGACAGCCCCAGCATTTT
14	TRBJ1-2	.	.	TRBV12-5	CASGLGLGLYGYTF	TGTGCTAGTGGTTTGGGTCTGGGCCTCTATGGCTACACCTTC
13	TRBJ2-1	once	.	TRBV7-2	CASSFSQGSEQFF	TGTGCCAGCAGCTTCTCCCAAGGGAGTGAGCAGTTCTTC
14	TRBJ1-2	.	TRBD1	TRBV6-6	CASSLGQGSYGYTF	TGTGCCAGCAGCCTCGGACAGGGGAGCTATGGCTACACCTTC
13	TRBJ1-1	.	.	TRBV11-2	CASSLVRGTEAFF	TGTGCCAGCAGCTTAGTGAGGGGGACTGAAGCTTTCTTT
15	TRBJ2-3	once	TRBD2	TRBV6-5	CASSPTAGGPDTQYF	TGTGCCAGCAGCCCAACCGCGGGGGGGCCAGATACGCAGTATTTT
15	TRBJ1-1	once	TRBD1	TRBV5-1	CASSEGQGRISEAFF	TGCGCCAGCAGCGAGGGACAGGGACGAATCTCTGAAGCTTTCTTT
17	TRBJ2-5	.	.	TRBV18	CASSPSRRRGKEETQYF	TGTGCCAGCTCACCATCGCGGCGGAGGGGAAAGGAAGAGACCCAGTACTTC
16	TRBJ2-1	.	TRBD1	TRBV29-1	CSVEDRVTGGHNEQFF	TGCAGCGTTGAAGATCGGGTGACAGGGGGCCACAATGAGCAGTTCTTC
12	TRBJ2-5	.	.	TRBV30	CAWSLVRETQYF	TGTGCCTGGAGTCTCGTTCGAGAGACCCAGTACTTC
13	TRBJ1-2	.	TRBD1	TRBV19	CASSITGGNGYTF	TGTGCCAGTAGTATCACAGGGGGCAACGGCTACACCTTC
15	TRBJ1-1	once	.	TRBV19	CASSRAGIGGSEAFF	TGTGCCAGTAGCCGCGCCGGGATCGGGGGGTCCGAAGCTTTCTTT
16	TRBJ1-6	.	.	TRBV5-1	CASSLGGGIRNSPLHF	TGCGCCAGCAGCTTGGGTGGGGGCATAAGGAATTCACCCCTCCACTTT
14	TRBJ2-7	.	.	TRBV2	CASSEWGGRHEQYF	TGTGCCAGCAGTGAATGGGGGGGGCGGCATGAGCAGTACTTC
15	TRBJ2-7	.	.	TRBV27	CASSLRQGNPYEQYF	TGTGCCAGCAGTTTACGGCAGGGTAACCCCTACGAGCAGTACTTC
13	TRBJ2-5	.	.	TRBV7-9	CASSPPYQETQYF	TGTGCCAGCAGCCCCCCCTACCAAGAGACCCAGTACTTC
12	TRBJ2-1	.	.	TRBV5-6	CASSSSDNEQFF	TGTGCCAGCAGCTCCTCGGACAATGAGCAGTTCTTC
14	TRBJ1-2	few	.	TRBV29-1	CSVDDQGHVYGYTF	TGCAGCGTTGACGACCAGGGTCATGTCTATGGCTACACCTTC
18	TRBJ2-1	.	.	TRBV14	CASSSLPFFQSSYNEQFF	TGTGCCAGCAGCTCGCTCCCATTTTTTCAGTCCTCCTACAATGAGCAGTTCTTC
14	TRBJ1-5	once	.	TRBV19	CASSKRQGNQPQHF	TGTGCCAGTAGTAAGCGACAGGGCAATCAGCCCCAGCATTTT
16	TRBJ2-5	.	TRBD1	TRBV10-1	CASSDRTGRLAETQYF	TGCGCCAGCAGTGACCGGACAGGGAGGCTGGCAGAGACCCAGTACTTC
14	TRBJ2-7	.	.	TRBV5-1	CASKVQPSSYEQYF	TGCGCCAGCAAGGTCCAGCCTAGCTCCTACGAGCAGTACTTC
15	TRBJ2-7	.	.	TRBV7-9	CASSSGRGRGYEQYF	TGTGCCAGCAGCTCGGGGCGCGGGCGGGGCTACGAGCAGTACTTC
12	TRBJ1-1	.	.	TRBV30	CAWSPGNTEAFF	TGTGCCTGGAGCCCGGGAAACACTGAAGCTTTCTTT
13	TRBJ1-1	.	.	TRBV30	CAWSVSGGLEAFF	TGTGCCTGGAGTGTGTCGGGGGGCCTTGAAGCTTTCTTT
14	TRBJ2-7	.	TRBD2	TRBV15	CATSRRTSAYEQYF	TGTGCCACCAGCAGACGGACTAGCGCGTACGAGCAGTACTTC
17	TRBJ2-3	few	.	TRBV7-6	CASSLRATGEGTDTQYF	TGTGCCAGCAGCTTAAGGGCGACAGGGGAGGGGACAGATACGCAGTATTTT
16	TRBJ1-2	.	.	TRBV6-6	CASSYTPQGPNYGYTF	TGTGCCAGCAGTTACACCCCCCAGGGGCCCAACTATGGCTACACCTTC
14	TRBJ1-1	.	.	TRBV5-5	CASSISATYTEAFF	TGTGCCAGCAGCATCAGCGCAACCTACACTGAAGCTTTCTTT
17	TRBJ2-4	.	.	TRBV15	CATSREVGGVGGGIQYF	TGTGCCACCAGCAGAGAGGTTGGAGGGGTTGGGGGAGGCATTCAGTACTTC
11	TRBJ2-7	.	.	TRBV5-6	CASSLSSEQYF	TGTGCCAGCAGCTTATCTTCCGAGCAGTACTTC
20	TRBJ2-3	few	TRBD2	TRBV4-1	CASSQDPPVAGAGSTDTQYF	TGCGCCAGCAGCCAAGATCCCCCGGTAGCGGGGGCTGGAAGCACAGATACGCAGTATTTT
14	TRBJ2-1	.	TRBD1	TRBV5-4	CASSLDRGLNEQFF	TGTGCCAGCAGCTTGGACAGGGGGCTAAATGAGCAGTTCTTC
18	TRBJ2-3	.	.	TRBV18	CASSPPGRGASKKGTQYF	TGTGCCAGCTCACCACCGGGTCGGGGGGCATCAAAGAAGGGTACGCAGTATTTT
14	TRBJ2-2	once	TRBD1	TRBV7-2	CASSWDSSTGELFF	TGTGCCAGCAGCTGGGACAGCTCCACCGGGGAGCTGTTTTTT
15	TRBJ1-1	.	.	TRBV10-1	CASSESIVMNTEAFF	TGCGCCAGCAGTGAGTCGATAGTTATGAACACTGAAGCTTTCTTT
15	TRBJ1-5	.	.	TRBV3-1/TRBV3-2	CASSQGLPGIQPQHF	TGTGCCAGCAGCCAAGGCCTTCCGGGGATTCAGCCCCAGCATTTT
15	TRBJ2-7	.	TRBD1	TRBV6-6	CASSPTGTGSYEQYF	TGTGCCAGCAGTCCTACCGGGACAGGGTCCTACGAGCAGTACTTC
15	TRBJ2-7	.	TRBD1	TRBV2	CASSPDRATSYEQYF	TGTGCCAGCAGTCCCGACAGGGCGACCTCCTACGAGCAGTACTTC
14	TRBJ2-5	.	.	TRBV5-6	CASSSRGAGETQYF	TGTGCCAGCAGTTCCCGGGGGGCCGGAGAGACCCAGTACTTC